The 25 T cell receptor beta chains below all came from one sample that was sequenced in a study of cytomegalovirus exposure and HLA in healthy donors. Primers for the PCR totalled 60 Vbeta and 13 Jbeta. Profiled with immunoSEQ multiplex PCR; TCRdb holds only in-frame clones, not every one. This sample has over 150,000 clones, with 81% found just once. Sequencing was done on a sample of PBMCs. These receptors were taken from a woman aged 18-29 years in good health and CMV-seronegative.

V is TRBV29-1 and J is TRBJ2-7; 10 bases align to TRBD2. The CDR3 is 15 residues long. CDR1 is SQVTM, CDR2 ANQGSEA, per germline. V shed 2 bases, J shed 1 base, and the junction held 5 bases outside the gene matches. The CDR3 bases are TGCAGCGTTGAATTACTAGCGGGATGGTCCTACGAGCAGTACTTC. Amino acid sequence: CSVELLAGWSYEQYF.

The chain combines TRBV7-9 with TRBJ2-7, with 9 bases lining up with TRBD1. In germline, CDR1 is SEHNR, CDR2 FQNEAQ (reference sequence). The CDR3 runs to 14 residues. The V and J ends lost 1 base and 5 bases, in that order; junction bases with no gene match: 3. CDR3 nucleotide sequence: TGTGCCAGCAGCTTAGGACAGGGGGACGACGAGCAGTACTTC. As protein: CASSLGQGDDEQYF.

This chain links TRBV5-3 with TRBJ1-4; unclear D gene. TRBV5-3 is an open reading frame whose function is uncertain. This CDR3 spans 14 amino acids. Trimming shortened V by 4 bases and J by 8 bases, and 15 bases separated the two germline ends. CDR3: CARSTLAGGEKLFF. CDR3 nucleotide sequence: TGTGCCAGAAGCACCTTAGCTGGCGGCGAAAAACTGTTTTTT.

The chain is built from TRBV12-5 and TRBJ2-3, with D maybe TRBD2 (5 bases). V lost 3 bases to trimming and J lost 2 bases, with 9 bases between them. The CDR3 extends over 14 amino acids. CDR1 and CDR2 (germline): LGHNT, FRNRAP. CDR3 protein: CASGFMTITDTQYF. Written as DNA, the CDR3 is TGTGCTAGTGGTTTCATGACTATCACAGATACGCAGTATTTT.

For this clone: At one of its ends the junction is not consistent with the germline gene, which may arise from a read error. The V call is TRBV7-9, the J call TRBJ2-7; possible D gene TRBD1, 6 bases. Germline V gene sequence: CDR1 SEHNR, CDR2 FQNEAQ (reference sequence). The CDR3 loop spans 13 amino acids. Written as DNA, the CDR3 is TGTTCCAGCAGCCTGGGGACAACCCCCGGGCAGTACTTC. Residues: CSSSLGTTPGQYF.

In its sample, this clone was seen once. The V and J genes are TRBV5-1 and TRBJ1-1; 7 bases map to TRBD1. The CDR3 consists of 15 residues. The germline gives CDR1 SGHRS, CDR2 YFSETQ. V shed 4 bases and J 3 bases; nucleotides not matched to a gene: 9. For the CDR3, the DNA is TGCGCCAGCAGCCCCGGCCCAGGGGGAGACACTGAAGCTTTCTTT. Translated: CASSPGPGGDTEAFF.

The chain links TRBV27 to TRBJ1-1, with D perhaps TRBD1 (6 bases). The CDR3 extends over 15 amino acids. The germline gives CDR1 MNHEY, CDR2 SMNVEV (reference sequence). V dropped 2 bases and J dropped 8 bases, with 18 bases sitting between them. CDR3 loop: CASSLLGGLLREAFF. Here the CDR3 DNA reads TGTGCCAGCAGTTTACTGGGGGGGCTTCTCCGGGAAGCTTTCTTT.

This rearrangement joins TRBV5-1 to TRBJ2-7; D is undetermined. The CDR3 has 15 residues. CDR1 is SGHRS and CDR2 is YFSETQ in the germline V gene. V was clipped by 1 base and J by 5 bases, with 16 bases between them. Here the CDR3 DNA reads TGCGCCAGCAGCTTGATCCCCACAGATTGGAACGAGCAGTACTTC. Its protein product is CASSLIPTDWNEQYF.

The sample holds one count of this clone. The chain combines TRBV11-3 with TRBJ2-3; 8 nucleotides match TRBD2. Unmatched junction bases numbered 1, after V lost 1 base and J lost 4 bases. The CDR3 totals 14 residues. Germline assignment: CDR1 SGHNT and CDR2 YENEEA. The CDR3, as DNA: TGTGCCAGCAGCTTAGCGGGGGGGCCAGATACGCAGTATTTT. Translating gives CASSLAGGPDTQYF.

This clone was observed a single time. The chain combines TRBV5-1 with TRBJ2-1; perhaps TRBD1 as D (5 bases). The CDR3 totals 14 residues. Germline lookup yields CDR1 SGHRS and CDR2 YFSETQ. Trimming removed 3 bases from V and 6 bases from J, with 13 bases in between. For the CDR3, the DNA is TGCGCCAGCAGCTCGACCGGCAGGGTCAATGAGCAGTTCTTC. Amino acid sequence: CASSSTGRVNEQFF.

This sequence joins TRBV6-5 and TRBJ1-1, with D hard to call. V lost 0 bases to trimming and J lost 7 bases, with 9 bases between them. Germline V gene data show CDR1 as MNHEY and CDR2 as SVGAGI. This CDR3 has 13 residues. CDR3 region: CASSYSRQLEAFF. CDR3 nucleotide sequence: TGTGCCAGCAGTTACTCGAGGCAACTTGAAGCTTTCTTT.

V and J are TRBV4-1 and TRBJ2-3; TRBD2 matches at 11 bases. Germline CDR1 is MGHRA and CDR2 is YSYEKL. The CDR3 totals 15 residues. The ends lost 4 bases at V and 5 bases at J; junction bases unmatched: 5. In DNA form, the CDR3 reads TGCGCCAGCAGCCCGCTAGCGGGGGGACTAGATACGCAGTATTTT. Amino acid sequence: CASSPLAGGLDTQYF.

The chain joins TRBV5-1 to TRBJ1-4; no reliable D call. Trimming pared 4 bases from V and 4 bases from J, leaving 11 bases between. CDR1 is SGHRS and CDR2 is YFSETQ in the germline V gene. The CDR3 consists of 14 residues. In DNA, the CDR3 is TGCGCCAGCAGCCAGGACGGGAATAATGAAAAACTGTTTTTT. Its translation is CASSQDGNNEKLFF.

The CDR3 spells CASSHIGGSNTGELFF. Here the CDR3 DNA reads TGTGCCAGCAGTCACATCGGGGGATCGAACACCGGGGAGCTGTTTTTT. The genes are TRBV5-4 and TRBJ2-2, with D possibly matching TRBD2 (6 bases). This CDR3 spans 16 amino acids. V was shortened by 5 bases and J by 0 bases, with 14 bases between the two germline ends. The germline V gene has CDR1 SGHNT and CDR2 YYREEE (reference sequence).

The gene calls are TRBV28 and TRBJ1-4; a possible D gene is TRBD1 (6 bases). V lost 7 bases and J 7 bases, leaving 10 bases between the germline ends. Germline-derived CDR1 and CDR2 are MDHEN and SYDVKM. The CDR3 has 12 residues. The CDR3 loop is CASNSGVEKLFF. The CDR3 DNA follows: TGTGCCAGCAACTCAGGGGTTGAAAAACTGTTTTTT.

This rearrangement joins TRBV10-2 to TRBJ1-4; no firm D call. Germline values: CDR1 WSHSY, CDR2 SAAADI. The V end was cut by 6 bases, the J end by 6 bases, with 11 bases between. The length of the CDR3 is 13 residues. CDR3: CASRDPGDEKLFF. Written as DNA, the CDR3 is TGCGCCAGCAGGGACCCCGGGGATGAAAAACTGTTTTTT.

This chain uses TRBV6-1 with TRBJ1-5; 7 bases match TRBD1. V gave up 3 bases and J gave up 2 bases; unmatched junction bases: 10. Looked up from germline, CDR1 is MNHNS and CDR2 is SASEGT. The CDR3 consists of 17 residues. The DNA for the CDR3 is TGTGCCAGCAGTGATAAGTGGGTAACAGGGGGCAATCAGCCCCAGCATTTT. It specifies CASSDKWVTGGNQPQHF.

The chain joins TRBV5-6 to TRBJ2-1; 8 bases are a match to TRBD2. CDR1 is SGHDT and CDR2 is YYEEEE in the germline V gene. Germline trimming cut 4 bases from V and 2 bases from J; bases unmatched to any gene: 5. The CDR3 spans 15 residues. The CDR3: CASSPPGGTYNEQFF. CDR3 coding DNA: TGTGCCAGCAGCCCGCCGGGGGGGACCTACAATGAGCAGTTCTTC.

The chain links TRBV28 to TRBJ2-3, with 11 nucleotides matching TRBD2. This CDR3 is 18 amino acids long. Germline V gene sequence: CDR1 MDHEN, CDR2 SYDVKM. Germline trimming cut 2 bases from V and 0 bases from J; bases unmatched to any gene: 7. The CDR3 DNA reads TGTGCCAGCAGTTTACTCGGGACTAGCGGCCTAAGCACAGATACGCAGTATTTT. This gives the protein CASSLLGTSGLSTDTQYF.

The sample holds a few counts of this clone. The CDR3 DNA follows: TGCAGCGTTGCTGTGACAGGGGGCATGGGGAGCAATCAGCCCCAGCATTTT. Its protein is CSVAVTGGMGSNQPQHF. The chain links TRBV29-1 to TRBJ1-5; TRBD1 matches at 10 bases. Germline V lookup: CDR1 SQVTM, CDR2 ANQGSEA. The J segment lost 1 base and the V segment lost 4 bases, leaving 10 bases of the junction unmatched. The CDR3 covers 17 residues.

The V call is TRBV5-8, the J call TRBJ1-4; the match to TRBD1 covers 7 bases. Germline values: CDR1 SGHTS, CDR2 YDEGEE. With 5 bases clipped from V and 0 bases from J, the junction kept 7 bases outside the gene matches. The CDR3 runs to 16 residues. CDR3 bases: TGTGCCAGCAGTACGACAGGGCCCGCAACTAATGAAAAACTGTTTTTT. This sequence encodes CASSTTGPATNEKLFF.

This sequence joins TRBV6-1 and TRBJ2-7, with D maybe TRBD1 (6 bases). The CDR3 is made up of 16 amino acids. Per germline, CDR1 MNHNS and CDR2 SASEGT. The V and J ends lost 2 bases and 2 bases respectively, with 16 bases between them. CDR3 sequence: CASSESGQGSAYEQYF. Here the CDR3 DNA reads TGTGCCAGCAGTGAAAGTGGGCAGGGGTCAGCCTACGAGCAGTACTTC.

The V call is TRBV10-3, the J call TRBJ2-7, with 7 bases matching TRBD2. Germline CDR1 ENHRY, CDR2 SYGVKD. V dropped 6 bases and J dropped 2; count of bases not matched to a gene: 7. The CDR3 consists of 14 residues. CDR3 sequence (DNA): TGTGCCATCAGAGAAGGGACTACTACCTACGAGCAGTACTTC. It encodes CAIREGTTTYEQYF.

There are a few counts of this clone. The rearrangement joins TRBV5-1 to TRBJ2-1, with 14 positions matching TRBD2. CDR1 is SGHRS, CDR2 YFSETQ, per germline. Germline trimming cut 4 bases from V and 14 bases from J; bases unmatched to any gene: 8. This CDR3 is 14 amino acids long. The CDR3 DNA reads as TGCGCCAGCAGCCCAGGGACTAGCGGGGGCGCCAAGTTCTTC. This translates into CASSPGTSGGAKFF.

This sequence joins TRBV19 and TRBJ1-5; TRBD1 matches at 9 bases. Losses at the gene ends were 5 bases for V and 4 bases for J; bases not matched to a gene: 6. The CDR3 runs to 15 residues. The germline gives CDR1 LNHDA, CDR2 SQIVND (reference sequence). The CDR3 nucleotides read TGTGCCAGTAGTGGGGACAGGGCCCTAAATCAGCCCCAGCATTTT. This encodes CASSGDRALNQPQHF.